The 13 T cell receptor beta chains listed next were all sequenced from one sample in a study of CD8 T cells in ankylosing spondylitis (dated by TCRdb to about 2017). The library came from 5' RACE. TCRdb names Illumina HiSeq 2500 as the instrument used. TCRdb trimmed public reads at Q25 via fastp, called clones via MiXCR and kept in-frame beta chains. Merged by CDR3 protein, the rows form single entries marked with the most common genes and DNA. The sample includes 250,000 or so distinct CDR3 sequences, with roughly 25% observed a single time. Jointly, the top ten make up roughly 0.67% of the sample. The material sequenced was blood, either unsorted or a sorted T cell fraction (not recorded which). The receptor set was obtained from a male donor with ankylosing spondylitis or in good health (not recorded which).

The table lists this clonotype with many counts. V gene TRBV20-1 combines with J gene TRBJ2-1; D uncertain. This CDR3 is 13 amino acids long. Trimming pared 3 bases from V and 2 bases from J, leaving 8 bases between. CDR1 and CDR2 from the germline V gene are DFQATT and SNEGSKA (reference sequence). CDR3 sequence (DNA): TGCAGTGCTAGCGGCAGTCCCTACAATGAGCAGTTCTTC. It codes for CSASGSPYNEQFF.

This clonotype was detected many times. This chain connects TRBV29-1 to TRBJ2-5, with 9 bases aligning to TRBD2. J gave up 5 bases and V 4 bases, and 2 bases lay outside the gene matches. The CDR3 has 12 amino acids. Germline V gene sequence: CDR1 SQVTM, CDR2 ANQGSEA. As DNA, the CDR3 is TGCAGCGTTGCTAGCGGGGAGGAGACCCAGTACTTC. Protein product: CSVASGEETQYF.

The rearrangement links TRBV9 to TRBJ2-2; D may be TRBD1 (5 bases). Germline values: CDR1 SGDLS, CDR2 YYNGEE. The length of the CDR3 is 16 residues. Trimming cost V 0 bases and J 6 bases, with 15 bases left between them. The CDR3 sequence: CASSVEPGLSAGELFF. In DNA, the CDR3 is TGTGCCAGCAGCGTAGAGCCAGGGCTGAGCGCCGGGGAGCTGTTTTTT.

This clonotype was seen a handful of times. The chain links TRBV6-1 to TRBJ2-4; TRBD1 matches at 7 bases. CDR1 and CDR2 from the germline V gene are MNHNS and SASEGT. The junction had 3 bases not matched to a gene; V was cut back by 1 base and J by 6 bases. This CDR3 contains 14 residues. Here the CDR3 reads CASSEVGGRNIQYF. CDR3 DNA: TGTGCCAGCAGTGAAGTAGGGGGCCGAAACATTCAGTACTTC.

This chain connects TRBV10-2 to TRBJ2-7, with a possible D match to TRBD1 (6 bases). V shed 0 bases and J shed 3 bases, with 9 bases lying between them. This CDR3 spans 14 amino acids. CDR1 is WSHSY and CDR2 is SAAADI in the germline V gene. The CDR3 sequence: CASSESQGNYEQYF. The CDR3 nucleotides read TGCGCCAGCAGTGAGTCACAGGGAAACTACGAGCAGTACTTC.

In nucleotides, the CDR3 is TGCAGTGCTACCCCCCGGACTAGCGGGGTAGACGAGCAGTACTTC. Its translation: CSATPRTSGVDEQYF. This chain links TRBV20-1 with TRBJ2-7, with 12 bases aligning to TRBD2. V shed 4 bases and J 5 bases; nucleotides not matched to a gene: 9. Germline assignment: CDR1 DFQATT and CDR2 SNEGSKA (reference sequence). The CDR3 loop spans 15 amino acids.

This clonotype was detected only a few times. Here the CDR3 reads CSARREYEQYF. The CDR3 DNA is TGCAGTGCTCGTAGGGAGTACGAGCAGTACTTC. The rearrangement links TRBV20-1 to TRBJ2-7; D may be TRBD2 (5 bases). The ends were cut back, 5 bases at V and 4 bases at J, with 9 bases in the middle. The CDR3 is 11 residues long. Germline V gene sequence: CDR1 DFQATT, CDR2 SNEGSKA (reference sequence).

This clonotype was picked up many times. CDR3 sequence reads: CSASMGSNQPQHF. CDR3 DNA sequence: TGCAGTGCTAGCATGGGTAGCAATCAGCCCCAGCATTTT. The V and J genes are TRBV20-1 and TRBJ1-5; D gene ambiguous. This CDR3 region has 13 residues. CDR1 and CDR2 from the germline V gene are DFQATT and SNEGSKA (reference sequence). V lost 3 bases and J 0 bases, leaving 6 bases between the germline ends.

This clonotype was recorded many times. CDR3 residues: CSVTGIVTDTQYF. The CDR3 DNA reads TGCAGCGTGACAGGGATAGTAACAGATACGCAGTATTTT. The J gene is TRBJ2-3, the V gene TRBV29-1; 7 nucleotides align to TRBD1. Germline V gives CDR1 SQVTM, CDR2 ANQGSEA. The CDR3 loop spans 13 amino acids. The V and J ends lost 6 bases and 3 bases, in that order; junction bases with no gene match: 6.

This clonotype was counted between two and nine times. V is TRBV20-1 and J is TRBJ2-3; 7 bases are a match to TRBD2. The J segment lost 1 base and the V segment lost 4 bases, leaving 8 bases of the junction unmatched. The germline V gene has CDR1 DFQATT and CDR2 SNEGSKA (reference sequence). This CDR3 is built from 15 residues. The CDR3 region is CSATRPLAGTDTQYF. The CDR3 DNA reads as TGCAGTGCTACCCGCCCGCTAGCGGGCACAGATACGCAGTATTTT.

This clonotype was recorded a few times. V gene TRBV10-3 combines with J gene TRBJ2-3; no reliable D call. Per germline, CDR1 ENHRY and CDR2 SYGVKD. V lost 2 bases, J lost 3 bases, and 6 bases lay in between. There are 13 residues in the CDR3. Here the CDR3 DNA reads TGTGCCATCAGTGAGGCCAGTACAGATACGCAGTATTTT. It translates to CAISEASTDTQYF.

The chain carries TRBV10-3 and TRBJ2-1, with D uncertain. Germline values: CDR1 ENHRY, CDR2 SYGVKD. V lost 3 bases, J lost 10 bases, and 7 bases lay in between. The CDR3 consists of 11 residues. CDR3 in amino acids: CAISDRYEQFF. As DNA, the CDR3 is TGTGCCATCAGTGATCGGTACGAGCAGTTCTTC.

This clonotype came up many times. The V and J genes are TRBV7-2 and TRBJ2-2, with unresolved D. Germline CDR1 reads SGHTA; CDR2 reads FQGNSA. This CDR3 is 16 amino acids long. The V gene lost 1 base and the J gene lost 0 bases, with 9 bases spanning the gap. CDR3: CASSLVSGTNTGELFF. Here the CDR3 DNA reads TGTGCCAGCAGCTTAGTGTCTGGAACGAACACCGGGGAGCTGTTTTTT.